Listed below are T cell receptor beta chains from one sample, sequenced in a study of CDR3 diversity in severe acne. TCRdb ran MiXCR on the PCR reads and lists one entry per CDR3 protein. The table includes tens of thousands of distinct CDR3 sequences, around 50% detected once. The material sequenced was blood. These receptors all come from a male donor in good health, without acne. Both conserved end residues are part of each CDR3. D genes are given only for firm matches. Rows may omit the clone size; those that give it use once, few, many or a size class.

clone size | D gene | J gene | V gene | CDR3 DNA | CDR3 protein
few | NA | TRBJ2-2 | TRBV10-2 | TGCGCCAGCAGTGGTCCCGGGGAGCTGTTTTTT | CASSGPGELFF
many | NA | TRBJ1-5 | TRBV20-1 | TGCAGTGCTCTTCAACCCGCTAGGGGTGGGAATCAGCCCCAGCATTTT | CSALQPARGGNQPQHF
NA | NA | TRBJ1-1 | TRBV25-1 | TGTGCCAGCAGTTGGGCCACTCCGAACACTGAAGCTTTCTTT | CASSWATPNTEAFF
NA | TRBD1 | TRBJ2-1 | TRBV7-9 | TGTGCCAGCATCCGGGACAGAAAAAATGAGCAGTTCTTC | CASIRDRKNEQFF
NA | TRBD1 | TRBJ2-7 | TRBV7-8 | TGTGCCAGCAGCGCGACAGGGTCGTTGGGCGAGCAGTACTTC | CASSATGSLGEQYF
NA | TRBD1 | TRBJ1-4 | TRBV7-9 | TGTGCCAGCAGCTTAAGGGGACAGGATGAAAAACTGTTTTTT | CASSLRGQDEKLFF
many | TRBD2 | TRBJ2-1 | TRBV5-6 | TGTGCCAGCAGCCTGGGGCGGGGGGCCTACAATGAGCAGTTCTTC | CASSLGRGAYNEQFF
few | NA | TRBJ2-7 | TRBV19 | TGTGCCAGTAGTACTGACAGAAAGCAGTACTTC | CASSTDRKQYF
NA | NA | TRBJ2-7 | TRBV7-9 | TGTGCCAGCAGCTTTTCGACTTACGAGCAGTACTTC | CASSFSTYEQYF
NA | TRBD1 | TRBJ2-1 | TRBV5-6 | TGTGCCAGCAGCTTGTTTAAGGACAGGGTCTACAATATCTGTGAGCAGTTCTTC | CASSLFKDRVYNICEQFF
many | TRBD1 | TRBJ1-1 | TRBV7-9 | TGTGCCAGCAATACAGGGGGATCCATCTACACTGAAGCTTTCTTT | CASNTGGSIYTEAFF
NA | NA | TRBJ1-1 | TRBV5-1 | TGCGCCAGCAGCTTGGACCAGACGAACACTGAAGCTTTCTTT | CASSLDQTNTEAFF
NA | NA | TRBJ1-5 | TRBV2 | TGTGCCAGCAGTGAAAATTATAGCAATCAGCCCCAGCATTTT | CASSENYSNQPQHF
NA | TRBD1 | TRBJ2-7 | TRBV6-6 | TGTGCCAGCTCACAAGGGTGGGACAGTACCTACGAGCAGTACTTC | CASSQGWDSTYEQYF
many | TRBD1 | TRBJ2-1 | TRBV19 | TGTGCCAGTAGTATACACCGGGACAGGGTCGACAATGAGCAGTTCTTC | CASSIHRDRVDNEQFF
many | NA | TRBJ2-5 | TRBV9 | TGTGCCAGCAGCGTAGCTAGAAGCGCCCAGGAGACCCAGTACTTC | CASSVARSAQETQYF
many | NA | TRBJ2-1 | TRBV6-1 | TGTGCCAGCAGTGCCACCAGTACAAGATCCAATGAGCAGTTCTTC | CASSATSTRSNEQFF
many | TRBD1 | TRBJ1-4 | TRBV25-1 | TGTGCCAGCAGGCAGGGGGCCCTTAATGAAAAACTGTTTTTT | CASRQGALNEKLFF
NA | TRBD2 | TRBJ2-5 | TRBV5-1 | TGCGCCAGCAGCTCGACCGGGACTAGCCCGAGGACCCAGTACTTC | CASSSTGTSPRTQYF
NA | NA | TRBJ1-1 | TRBV20-1 | TGCAGTGGACTGCAGGGGATAGGGGCTTTCTTT | CSGLQGIGAFF
NA | NA | TRBJ2-5 | TRBV18 | TGTGCCAGCCCACCACCGATGGGAATCAAAGAGACCCAGTACTTC | CASPPPMGIKETQYF
many | TRBD1 | TRBJ2-1 | TRBV5-6 | TGTGCCAGCAGCTCGAAACCGGGACAGGGCTACAATGAGCAGTTCTTC | CASSSKPGQGYNEQFF
many | TRBD2 | TRBJ2-7 | TRBV7-9 | TGTGCCAGCAGCCTAGCGGGGTCCCCATACGAGCAGTACTTC | CASSLAGSPYEQYF
NA | NA | TRBJ1-2 | TRBV15 | TGTGCCACCAGCAGAGATCTGGTGGATATCAACTATGGCTACACCTTC | CATSRDLVDINYGYTF
NA | TRBD2 | TRBJ2-5 | TRBV12-3/TRBV12-4 | TGTGCCAGCAGTGTCGTGACTAGCGGGACCGGGGAGACCCAGTACTTC | CASSVVTSGTGETQYF
NA | TRBD2 | TRBJ2-7 | TRBV11-3 | TGTGCCAGCAGCTCCCGGACCTTAGCGGGAGTAGGCGAGCAGTACTTC | CASSSRTLAGVGEQYF
many | TRBD2 | TRBJ2-1 | TRBV30 | TGTGCCTGGACTAGCGGGAGCAATGAGCAGTTCTTC | CAWTSGSNEQFF
few | NA | TRBJ2-1 | TRBV7-2 | TGTGCCAGCAGACAACCCAGGGTCGTGGACAATGAGCAGTTCTTC | CASRQPRVVDNEQFF
NA | TRBD1 | TRBJ1-5 | TRBV10-2 | TGCGCCAGCAGTGGGAACACAGGGGATCAGCCCCAGCATTTT | CASSGNTGDQPQHF
few | NA | TRBJ1-1 | TRBV24-1 | TGTGCCACCAGTAATGGACAGCTGAACACTGAAGCTTTCTTT | CATSNGQLNTEAFF
NA | TRBD2 | TRBJ2-7 | TRBV7-3 | TGTGCCAGCAGCTCCGGCCTAGCGGGAGGGACCAGCGAGCAGTACTTC | CASSSGLAGGTSEQYF
many | NA | TRBJ1-1 | TRBV11-3 | TGTGCCAGCAGCTTAGATGGGGACACTGAAGCTTTCTTT | CASSLDGDTEAFF
NA | NA | TRBJ1-4 | TRBV25-1 | TGTGCCAGCAGTCCCACACCGTGGCTGTTTTTT | CASSPTPWLFF
NA | TRBD1 | TRBJ2-5 | TRBV13 | TGTGCCAGCAGCACCAGGAATCGGGACAGGGGACGAGAGACCCAGTACTTC | CASSTRNRDRGRETQYF
NA | TRBD1 | TRBJ2-7 | TRBV20-1 | TGCAGTGCCAGCGCCAGCAGGGGGAAGTACGAGCAGTACTTC | CSASASRGKYEQYF
medium-sized | NA | TRBJ2-7 | TRBV6-5 | TGTGCCAGCAGTTACTCGTCGCAGCTCGAGCAGTACTTC | CASSYSSQLEQYF
few | NA | TRBJ1-1 | TRBV24-1 | TGTGCCACCAGTGATTTGGGCACTGAAGCTTTCTTT | CATSDLGTEAFF
many | TRBD2 | TRBJ2-1 | TRBV4-2 | TGTGCCTGCAGCCCCAAGACTAGCGGGAACGATGAGCAGTTCTTC | CACSPKTSGNDEQFF
NA | TRBD1 | TRBJ2-5 | TRBV5-1 | TGCGCCAGCAGCTCTGGACAGGACCAAGAGACCCAGTACTTC | CASSSGQDQETQYF
NA | NA | TRBJ2-2 | TRBV30 | TGTGCCTGGAAAGGGCGGGCCCCGGGGGATTCCTACGAGCAGTTTTTT | CAWKGRAPGDSYEQFF
NA | TRBD1 | TRBJ1-2 | TRBV10-3 | TGTGCCATCAGTGAGGGACAGGGGACTAACTATGGCTACACCTTC | CAISEGQGTNYGYTF
many | TRBD2 | TRBJ2-3 | TRBV7-3 | TGTGCCAGCAGCTTAAGCGGGGGAAGAGGAGATACGCAGTATTTT | CASSLSGGRGDTQYF
NA | TRBD1 | TRBJ2-5 | TRBV3-1 | TGTGCCAGCAGCCACACAGGGACAGGGGGAGAGACCCAGTACTTC | CASSHTGTGGETQYF
many | NA | TRBJ2-2 | TRBV4-2 | TGTGCCAGCAGCCAAGCCATAGGGGTCACCGGGGAGCTGTTTTTT | CASSQAIGVTGELFF
few | TRBD1 | TRBJ1-3 | TRBV20-1 | TGCAGTGCTAGCAGGGGACAGGCCGGCCCTGGAAACACCATATATTTT | CSASRGQAGPGNTIYF
once | NA | TRBJ1-6 | TRBV2 | TGTGCCAGCCTCGGCGGGGGGTCCAATTCACCCCTCCACTTT | CASLGGGSNSPLHF
NA | TRBD1 | TRBJ1-1 | TRBV24-1 | TGTGCCACCAGTGGCGGGACAGGGGTGAAAACTGAAGCTTTCTTT | CATSGGTGVKTEAFF
many | TRBD2 | TRBJ2-2 | TRBV4-2 | TGTGCCAGCACCCTAGCGGGAGGGAACACCGGGGAGCTGTTTTTT | CASTLAGGNTGELFF